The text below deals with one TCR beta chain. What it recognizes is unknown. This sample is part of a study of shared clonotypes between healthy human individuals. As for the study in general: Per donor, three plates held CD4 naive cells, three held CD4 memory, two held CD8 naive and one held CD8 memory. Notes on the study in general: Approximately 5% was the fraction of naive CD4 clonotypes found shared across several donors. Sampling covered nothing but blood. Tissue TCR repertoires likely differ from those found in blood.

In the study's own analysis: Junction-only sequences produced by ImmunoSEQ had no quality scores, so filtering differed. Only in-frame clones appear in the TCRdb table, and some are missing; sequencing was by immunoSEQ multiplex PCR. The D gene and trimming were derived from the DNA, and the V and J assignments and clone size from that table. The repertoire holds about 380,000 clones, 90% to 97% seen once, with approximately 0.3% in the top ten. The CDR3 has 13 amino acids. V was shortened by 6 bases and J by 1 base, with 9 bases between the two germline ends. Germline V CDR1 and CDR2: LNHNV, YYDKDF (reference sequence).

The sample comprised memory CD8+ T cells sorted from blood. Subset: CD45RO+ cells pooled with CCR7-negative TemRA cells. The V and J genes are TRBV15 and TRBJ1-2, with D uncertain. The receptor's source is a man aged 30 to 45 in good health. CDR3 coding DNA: TGTGCCACCAGTGAAGGGTTTAACTATGGCTACACCTTC. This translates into CATSEGFNYGYTF.